The 12 T cell receptor beta chains given below trace back to one sample, sequenced in a study of regulatory T cells in long-lasting Graves disease. HTBI primers from iRepertoire and Arm-PCR of CDR3 regions yielded the TCR beta libraries. TCRdb reanalysed the multiplex PCR reads using MiXCR and keeps one entry per CDR3 protein. The table includes 400,000 to 550,000 distinct CDR3 sequences, about 16% detected once. The sample's time point: newly diagnosed GD, antithyroid drugs for less than 3 months. RNA isolated from PBMCs was used to make the TCR library. The same specimen was also included in a second study, on T cells in Graves' hyperthyroidism and ophthalmopathy.

Sequencing used peripheral blood mononuclear cells (PBMCs), obtained at new diagnosis, from a patient treated with antithyroid drugs. The receptors derive from a woman aged 18-30 years with Graves disease.

The gene calls are TRBV11-3 and TRBJ2-3, with TRBD2 matching over 14 bases. Trimming removed 5 bases from V and 2 bases from J; junction bases left unmatched: 15. Germline V gene sequence: CDR1 SGHNT, CDR2 YENEEA. The CDR3 has 20 amino acids. The DNA of the CDR3 is TGTGCCAGCAGCCAGACCCCCGGGACTAGCGGGAGCAAAGTCACAGATACGCAGTATTTT. This gives the protein CASSQTPGTSGSKVTDTQYF.

This clonotype has ten or more counts. The genes are TRBV12-3 or TRBV12-4 and TRBJ1-1; 9 bases agree with TRBD1. Unmatched junction bases numbered 10, after V lost 6 bases and J lost 5 bases. The CDR3 extends over 15 amino acids. CDR3 nucleotides: TGTGCCAGCAGCGCAAACAGGGGGCGATTGACTGAAGCTTTCTTT. This codes for CASSANRGRLTEAFF.

The chain is built from TRBV7-3 and TRBJ2-1; 8 bases align to TRBD2. The CDR3 extends over 16 amino acids. CDR1 is SGHTA and CDR2 is FQGTGA in the germline V gene. J was trimmed by 4 bases and V by 3 bases; bases with no gene match: 8. CDR3 bases: TGTGCCAGCAGCTTCAAAAGCGGGAGTGGTTACAATGAGCAGTTCTTC. Translation gives CASSFKSGSGYNEQFF.

This clonotype was seen a handful of times. The rearrangement joins TRBV4-1 to TRBJ2-7, with D perhaps matching TRBD2 (6 bases). Germline lookup yields CDR1 MGHRA and CDR2 YSYEKL. CDR3 length equals 15 residues. V gave up 2 bases and J gave up 2 bases, with 13 bases separating them. Written as DNA, the CDR3 is TGCGCCAGCAGCCAAACCGCTAGCGATACCTACGAGCAGTACTTC. It yields the protein CASSQTASDTYEQYF.

This clonotype appeared many times. The chain links TRBV6-1 to TRBJ2-7; D is possibly TRBD1 (6 bases). V was clipped by 6 bases and J by 1 base, with 13 bases between them. Germline values: CDR1 MNHNS, CDR2 SASEGT. The CDR3 sequence is 14 residues long. CDR3 in DNA: TGTGCCAGCAGCCGGGGACACCCGTCCTACGAGCAGTACTTC. This translates into CASSRGHPSYEQYF.

This clonotype appeared many times. This chain links TRBV3-1 with TRBJ2-1, with D perhaps TRBD2 (6 bases). The CDR3 runs 15 residues. The germline V gene has CDR1 LGHDT and CDR2 YNNKEL (reference sequence). V lost 2 bases and J lost 7, with 15 bases in between. Here the CDR3 reads CASSQLPSGGNEQFF. As DNA, the CDR3 is TGTGCCAGCAGCCAATTGCCCTCAGGAGGGAATGAGCAGTTCTTC.

The V call is TRBV14, the J call TRBJ2-4; no clear D. CDR1 and CDR2 from the germline V gene are SGHDN and FVKESK. Deletions cut 0 bases from V and 7 bases from J, with 10 bases between. This CDR3 has 14 residues. For the CDR3, the DNA is TGTGCCAGCAGCCAAGATTGGGTAGAGAACATTCAGTACTTC. Its protein is CASSQDWVENIQYF. Full variable domain (outside the CDR3, taken from reference TRBV14 and TRBJ2-4): EAGVTQFPSHSVIEKGQTVTLRCDPISGHDNLYWYRRVMGKEIKFLLHFVKESKQDESGMPNNRFLAERTGGTYSTLKVQPAELEDSGVYFCASSQDWVENIQYFGAGTRLSVL.

The chain links TRBV7-2 to TRBJ2-5, with D perhaps TRBD1 (6 bases). Germline CDR1 SGHTA, CDR2 FQGNSA. V lost 5 bases, J lost 6 bases, and 19 bases lay in between. The CDR3 runs to 15 residues. The CDR3 DNA is TGTGCCAGCAGCCCCCGAGACAGGATTTGGCAGACCCAGTACTTC. Amino acids: CASSPRDRIWQTQYF.

The table lists this clonotype with many counts. The rearrangement uses TRBV28 and TRBJ1-1; tentative D call: TRBD1 (6 bases). The CDR3 has 14 amino acids. The ends were cut back, 5 bases at V and 5 bases at J, with 15 bases in the middle. Per germline, CDR1 MDHEN and CDR2 SYDVKM. In DNA, the CDR3 is TGTGCCAGCAGTATAGTTACAGGGAAAACTGAAGCTTTCTTT. Translating gives CASSIVTGKTEAFF.

This clonotype was counted between two and nine times. The chain carries TRBV12-3 or TRBV12-4 and TRBJ2-1, with D maybe TRBD1 (5 bases). The length of the CDR3 is 13 residues. Trimming took off 3 bases at V and 6 bases at J, with 9 bases between the two ends. The CDR3 nucleotides read TGTGCCAGCAGTTTTAGGGGTAGCAATGAGCAGTTCTTC. This sequence encodes CASSFRGSNEQFF.

This clonotype was detected many times. The rearrangement links TRBV6-1 to TRBJ2-7; D is undetermined. Trimming removed 2 bases from V and 2 bases from J, with 10 bases in between. Germline V gene sequence: CDR1 MNHNS, CDR2 SASEGT. This CDR3 contains 14 residues. The CDR3 spells CASSEMGRTYEQYF. In DNA, the CDR3 is TGTGCCAGCAGTGAAATGGGCAGAACCTACGAGCAGTACTTC.

This clonotype appeared a few times. The chain links TRBV19 to TRBJ1-5; D uncertain. This CDR3 is 14 amino acids long. CDR1 is LNHDA and CDR2 is SQIVND in the germline V gene (reference sequence). Trimming took off 3 bases at V and 9 bases at J, with 15 bases between the two ends. CDR3 in amino acids: CASSMMVVIWPQHF. CDR3 in DNA: TGTGCCAGTAGTATGATGGTGGTCATTTGGCCCCAGCATTTT.